The rows below give T cell receptor beta chains drawn from one sample of a study of regulatory T cells in long-lasting Graves disease. Via MiXCR, TCRdb re-called the multiplex PCR reads, giving one row per CDR3 protein. This sample has over 350,000 distinct CDR3 sequences, with approximately 14% found just once. The data were also submitted as part of a second study, on T cells in Graves' hyperthyroidism and ophthalmopathy.

The sample consisted of peripheral blood mononuclear cells (PBMCs), taken at new diagnosis, from a patient treated with antithyroid drugs. Source of these receptors: a woman aged 50 to 60 with Graves disease. Both conserved end residues are part of each CDR3. D genes are given only for firm matches. Where a row states a size, it is once, few, many or the class of an expanded clone; other rows omit it.

cdr3_length,j_call,d_call,clone_size,v_call,cdr3_aa,cdr3_nt
14,TRBJ1-5,TRBD1,many,TRBV2,CASSVQGARQPQHF,TGTGCCAGCAGTGTACAGGGGGCACGGCAGCCCCAGCATTTT
14,TRBJ2-5,TRBD2,many,TRBV28,CASSLGLAGETQYF,TGTGCCAGCAGTTTGGGACTAGCAGGAGAGACCCAGTACTTC
15,TRBJ1-3,NA,many,TRBV12-3/TRBV12-4,CASSLSSGAGNTIYF,TGTGCCAGCAGTTTATCGAGTGGGGCTGGAAACACCATATATTTT
11,TRBJ2-3,NA,many,TRBV29-1,CSVDRPDTQYF,TGCAGCGTTGACAGGCCAGATACGCAGTATTTT
13,TRBJ1-5,TRBD1,many,TRBV15,CATNDRDYQPQHF,TGTGCCACCAACGACAGGGATTATCAGCCCCAGCATTTT
17,TRBJ2-1,TRBD2,NA,TRBV7-3,CASSLTASGIMRNEQFF,TGTGCCAGCAGCTTAACCGCTAGCGGGATTATGCGCAATGAGCAGTTCTTC
19,TRBJ2-2,TRBD2,NA,TRBV29-1,CSVEAPGLAGGANTGELFF,TGCAGCGTTGAAGCACCGGGACTAGCGGGAGGGGCGAACACCGGGGAGCTGTTTTTT
15,TRBJ1-4,TRBD1,NA,TRBV5-4,CASSTDRGLNEKLFF,TGTGCCAGCAGCACCGACAGGGGGCTTAATGAAAAACTGTTTTTT
13,TRBJ1-5,TRBD1,many,TRBV12-3/TRBV12-4,CASSGTGDQPQHF,TGTGCCAGCAGTGGGACAGGGGATCAGCCCCAGCATTTT
13,TRBJ1-5,TRBD1,many,TRBV7-9,CASSRQGNQPQHF,TGTGCCAGCAGCAGACAGGGTAATCAGCCCCAGCATTTT
15,TRBJ2-3,NA,NA,TRBV12-3/TRBV12-4,CASSFAGPSTDTQYF,TGTGCCAGCAGTTTTGCGGGGCCTAGCACAGATACGCAGTATTTT
14,TRBJ1-2,NA,NA,TRBV20-1,CSADPTGRHGGYTF,TGCAGTGCAGATCCGACAGGACGACACGGGGGCTACACCTTC
15,TRBJ2-7,TRBD2,many,TRBV28,CASSRLGGSGYEQYF,TGTGCCAGCAGCCGGCTGGGGGGTAGCGGGTACGAGCAGTACTTC
15,TRBJ1-6,NA,NA,TRBV6-2/TRBV6-3,CASSEDGGVNSPLHF,TGTGCCAGCAGTGAGGACGGGGGCGTGAATTCACCCCTCCACTTT
16,TRBJ2-5,TRBD2,NA,TRBV5-1,CASSLTLAGTQETQYF,TGCGCCAGCAGCTTGACGCTAGCGGGGACGCAAGAGACCCAGTACTTC
17,TRBJ2-1,TRBD1,many,TRBV24-1,CATSHPRSSTGDNEQFF,TGTGCCACCTCACATCCTCGTTCGTCAACAGGGGACAATGAGCAGTTCTTC
17,TRBJ2-5,NA,few,TRBV4-1,CASSHPGTAGNQETQYF,TGCGCCAGCAGCCACCCCGGGACCGCGGGGAACCAAGAGACCCAGTACTTC
14,TRBJ2-3,TRBD1,many,TRBV28,CASSLSGGSLAQYF,TGTGCCAGCAGTTTATCAGGGGGCTCTTTAGCGCAGTATTTT
14,TRBJ2-7,NA,NA,TRBV28,CASTSSQTTYEQYF,TGTGCCAGCACGTCTAGCCAGACCACCTACGAGCAGTACTTC
15,TRBJ2-1,NA,many,TRBV11-2,CASSFRDSTYNEQFF,TGTGCCAGCAGCTTCAGGGATTCTACCTACAATGAGCAGTTCTTC
12,TRBJ2-7,NA,NA,TRBV20-1,CSVPYITYEQYF,TGCAGTGTCCCCTACATAACCTACGAGCAGTACTTC
11,TRBJ2-1,TRBD2,many,TRBV10-3,CATGTSHEQFF,TGTGCCACCGGGACTAGCCATGAGCAGTTCTTC
15,TRBJ1-4,NA,many,TRBV29-1,CSVEAPGPTNEKLFF,TGCAGCGTTGAAGCTCCGGGACCAACTAATGAAAAACTGTTTTTT
15,TRBJ2-5,NA,many,TRBV6-2/TRBV6-3,CASSYSPGYQETQYF,TGTGCCAGCAGTTACTCGCCAGGGTACCAAGAGACCCAGTACTTC
15,TRBJ2-7,TRBD2,NA,TRBV3-1,CASSQSGGRAYEQYF,TGTGCCAGCAGCCAGTCTGGCGGGAGGGCCTACGAGCAGTACTTC
14,TRBJ2-1,NA,many,TRBV11-3,CASSRSRQNNEQFF,TGTGCCAGCAGCCGATCGAGACAGAACAATGAGCAGTTCTTC
15,TRBJ2-1,NA,few,TRBV18,CASSPPARSYNEQFF,TGTGCCAGCTCACCACCGGCGAGATCCTACAATGAGCAGTTCTTC
15,TRBJ2-5,NA,many,TRBV3-1,CASSQEEGPQETQYF,TGTGCCAGCAGCCAAGAGGAAGGGCCCCAAGAGACCCAGTACTTC
15,TRBJ1-2,NA,many,TRBV6-5,CASSYSVQGLYGYTF,TGTGCCAGCAGTTACTCGGTACAGGGCCTCTATGGCTACACCTTC
16,TRBJ2-5,NA,NA,TRBV25-1,CASSAIGQLLQETQYF,TGTGCCAGCAGTGCTATAGGCCAGCTCCTTCAAGAGACCCAGTACTTC
16,TRBJ2-1,NA,NA,TRBV15,CATSRGLPAFYNEQFF,TGTGCCACCAGCAGAGGACTACCAGCGTTCTACAATGAGCAGTTCTTC
13,TRBJ2-7,NA,NA,TRBV20-1,CSARDLGIYEQYF,TGCAGTGCTAGAGATCTAGGGATCTACGAGCAGTACTTC
13,TRBJ2-1,NA,few,TRBV19,CASSPRLESEQFF,TGTGCCAGTAGTCCGAGACTAGAGAGTGAGCAGTTCTTC